A selection of T cell receptor beta chains follows, all from one sample in a study of human T cells and chemical hapten exposure. Each CDR3 protein is one row after TCRdb ran MiXCR on the RACE reads. This table holds some 89,000 distinct CDR3 sequences, 25% to 30% found once. The sample was whole blood, taken in connection with sensitization to the hapten diphenylcyclopropenone (DPC). All receptors derive from a man aged 40-49 years with alopecia areata. Some clones in this sample may be carry-over from other donors' samples. CDR3s include the opening cysteine and the closing phenylalanine or tryptophan. Each record gives: D gene, V gene, clone size, J gene, CDR3 DNA, CDR3 protein. D genes are given only for firm matches. The listing skips clone size in some rows; elsewhere it reads once, few, many or a size class.

-	TRBV25-1	few	TRBJ2-6	TGTGCCAGCAGCGACAGTTACTCCTCTGGGGCCAACGTCCTGACTTTC	CASSDSYSSGANVLTF
-	TRBV9	few	TRBJ2-6	TGTGCCAGCAGCGTAGCTGGCTCTGGGGCCAACGTCCTGACTTTC	CASSVAGSGANVLTF
TRBD1	TRBV6-5	few	TRBJ2-3	TGTGCCAGCAGTTGGCGGCCAGGGGGATGCACAGATACGCAGTATTTT	CASSWRPGGCTDTQYF
TRBD2	TRBV6-2/TRBV6-3	few	TRBJ2-3	TGTGCCAGCAGTTCTAGCGGGAGGGCCAGGACAGATACGCAGTATTTT	CASSSSGRARTDTQYF
-	TRBV15	few	TRBJ1-5	TGTGCCACCAGCAGAGGTGTGGGAGAGGGAGATCAGCCCCAGCATTTT	CATSRGVGEGDQPQHF
-	TRBV29-1	-	TRBJ2-1	TGCAGCGTGACTAAGGCCTTCAATGAGCAGTTCTTC	CSVTKAFNEQFF
-	TRBV29-1	-	TRBJ2-2	TGCAGCGTTGAAGTAACGGCCACCGGGGAGCTGTTTTTT	CSVEVTATGELFF
-	TRBV2	-	TRBJ2-4	TGTGCCAGCAGGGAAGACAGACCCCACGGAAACATTCAGTACTTC	CASREDRPHGNIQYF
-	TRBV7-2	few	TRBJ2-3	TGTGCCAGCAGCTTAGTCGTATCGTTCACAGATACGCAGTATTTT	CASSLVVSFTDTQYF
-	TRBV4-2	-	TRBJ1-6	TGTGCCAGCAGCAAAAACGGTGGACGGACGACTAATTCACCCCTCCACTTT	CASSKNGGRTTNSPLHF
TRBD1	TRBV7-6	-	TRBJ1-4	TGTGCCAGCAGCCCTGCAAGGGACAGCAAAAATGAAAAACTGTTTTTT	CASSPARDSKNEKLFF
-	TRBV28	-	TRBJ2-1	TGTGCCAGCAGTTTACCCTCGCGCCGACGCCGCGAGCAGTTCTTC	CASSLPSRRRREQFF
-	TRBV29-1	-	TRBJ2-7	TGCAGCGTGAGGGTCGGCTCCTACGAGCAGTACTTC	CSVRVGSYEQYF
-	TRBV12-3/TRBV12-4	few	TRBJ2-1	TGTGCCAGCAGTCCGGCGGGGTCCTACAATGAGCAGTTCTTC	CASSPAGSYNEQFF
TRBD1	TRBV4-3	few	TRBJ1-1	TGCGCCAGCAGCCAAACCGACAGGGTTCGTGAAGCTTTCTTT	CASSQTDRVREAFF
-	TRBV28	-	TRBJ1-5	TGTGCCAGCAGACCGGGACTCCGAGGGTGGCAGCCCCAGCATTTT	CASRPGLRGWQPQHF